This TCR beta chain was profiled in a study of T-cell reconstitution after alpha-beta-depleted transplantation in children. A TCRbeta library incorporating unique molecular identifiers was prepared. TCRdb reprocessed the PCR reads via MiXCR and lists one record per CDR3 protein. The table includes about 240,000 distinct CDR3 sequences, roughly 24% detected once. Study-level results: At day 60, the high TCRbeta diversity found in some patients originated from recipient T cells and thymic progenitors that had survived.

Worth noting for this clonotype: Antigen unknown.

The CDR3 is 13 residues long. Germline V gene data show CDR1 as MNHNS and CDR2 as SASEGT. Trimming shortened V by 6 bases and J by 2 bases, and 10 bases separated the two germline ends. The source of this sequence is a girl aged 2 to 10 with Fanconi anemia, due to receive a stem cell transplant. The chain joins TRBV6-1 to TRBJ2-5; tentative D call: TRBD2 (5 bases). The source was PBMCs, collected before TCRalphabeta/CD19-depleted stem cell transplant. The CDR3 DNA reads TGTGCCAGCAGGCCACTAGTGCAAGAGACCCAGTACTTC. Amino acid sequence: CASRPLVQETQYF.